One sample yielded the 16 T cell receptor beta chains listed below, sequenced in a study of blood T cells in healthy people across ages. Next came a second PCR, run for about 7 to 12 cycles, which used a sample-barcoded 5' primer along with a J-beta primer mix. TCRdb recomputed calls from the 5' RACE reads with MiXCR, one row per CDR3 protein. The table has roughly 1 million distinct CDR3 sequences, about 23% seen once. This sample also belongs to another study, concerning T cells of mothers and their children.

Source material: blood. The receptor set was obtained from a girl aged 2-10 years in good health.

The genes are TRBV29-1 and TRBJ2-5; tentatively, D is TRBD2 (5 bases). V was shortened by 5 bases and J by 11 bases, with 15 bases between the two germline ends. The CDR3 sequence is 11 residues long. Germline V gene sequence: CDR1 SQVTM, CDR2 ANQGSEA. Here the CDR3 reads CSVQQAGEQYF. DNA for the CDR3: TGCAGCGTTCAGCAAGCTGGGGAGCAGTACTTC.

The chain has TRBV7-3 and TRBJ2-5; D possibly corresponds to TRBD2 (5 bases). V dropped 5 bases and J dropped 1 base, with 14 bases sitting between them. Germline V gene data show CDR1 as SGHTA and CDR2 as FQGTGA. The CDR3 contains 15 residues. This CDR3 reads CASSPTGLGQETQYF. The CDR3 DNA is TGTGCCAGCAGCCCAACGGGATTGGGCCAAGAGACCCAGTACTTC.

This chain joins TRBV20-1 and TRBJ2-7; D unresolved. Gene TRBJ2-1 matches the end of the DNA better, so the J call may be wrong. CDR1 is DFQATT and CDR2 is SNEGSKA in the germline V gene (reference sequence). The CDR3 spans 11 residues. CDR3 coding DNA: TGCAGTGCTAGATTGGACAATGAGCAGTTCTTC. The encoded protein is CSARLDNEQFF.

Points on this clonotype: The junction and the germline gene differ at one end; a read error may be behind it. DNA for the CDR3: TGTGCCAGCAGCTTGGGGAGTGGGGCCACCGGGGGGCTGTTTTTT. Translation: CASSLGSGATGGLFF. The rearrangement links TRBV5-6 to TRBJ2-2, with D perhaps TRBD2 (6 bases). Germline V gene data show CDR1 as SGHDT and CDR2 as YYEEEE. The CDR3 loop spans 15 amino acids.

The chain employs TRBV4-1 and TRBJ2-5; D perhaps matches TRBD2 (5 bases). The J call may not be correct, given that the DNA end is closer to TRBJ2-7. The length of the CDR3 is 14 residues. CDR1 is MGHRA and CDR2 is YSYEKL in the germline V gene. CDR3 in DNA: TGCGCCAGCAGCCAAGTTGAGGGCGCCGACGAGCAGTACTTC. This codes for CASSQVEGADEQYF.

The V gene is TRBV6-1, the J gene TRBJ1-5, with TRBD1 identical over 8 bases. This CDR3 spans 16 amino acids. Germline values: CDR1 MNHNS, CDR2 SASEGT. The J segment lost 3 bases and the V segment lost 10 bases, leaving 14 bases of the junction unmatched. CDR3 amino acids: CATKKGQGQFNQPQHF. In DNA, the CDR3 is TGTGCCACCAAGAAAGGACAGGGCCAGTTCAATCAGCCCCAGCATTTT.

This clonotype has more than one count but fewer than ten. This sequence joins TRBV4-3 and TRBJ2-7, with D tentatively TRBD1 (5 bases). The CDR3 consists of 14 residues. Germline CDR1 is LGHNA and CDR2 is YSLEER. V shed 0 bases and J shed 6 bases, with 12 bases lying between them. In DNA form, the CDR3 reads TGCGCCAGCAGCCAAGATCGATTGGACACCGAGCAGTACTTC. It encodes CASSQDRLDTEQYF.

The chain is built from TRBV7-9 and TRBJ2-5; D is ambiguous. Germline assignment: CDR1 SEHNR and CDR2 FQNEAQ (reference sequence). Trimming left V 1 base short and J 3 bases short, with 12 bases between. This CDR3 is built from 15 residues. CDR3 region: CASSLDRQSKETQYF. CDR3 sequence (DNA): TGTGCCAGCAGCTTAGATCGTCAGTCGAAAGAGACCCAGTACTTC.

The chain is built from TRBV27 and TRBJ1-2, with TRBD1 identical over 9 bases. Trimming cost V 2 bases and J 5 bases; bases outside gene matches: 9. Germline-derived CDR1 and CDR2 are MNHEY and SMNVEV (reference sequence). This CDR3 spans 16 amino acids. CDR3 sequence reads: CASSLEQGALYYGYTF. The CDR3 region has the DNA TGTGCCAGCAGTTTAGAACAGGGGGCGCTTTATTATGGCTACACCTTC.

In its sample, this clonotype was seen a few times. V and J are TRBV11-2 and TRBJ2-7; tentatively, D is TRBD1 or TRBD2 (5 bases each). The germline V gene encodes CDR1 SGHAT and CDR2 FQNNGV. CDR3 length: 13 amino acids. V was cut by 3 bases and J by 5 bases, with 11 bases left in between. DNA of the CDR3: TGTGCCAGCAGCTTGGGTTGGGGGAACGAGCAGTACTTC. It translates to CASSLGWGNEQYF.

Here the CDR3 reads CASSPQGIVHEQFF. The DNA of the CDR3 is TGTGCCAGCAGTCCCCAGGGGATAGTCCATGAGCAGTTCTTC. J is TRBJ2-1 and V is TRBV12-3 or TRBV12-4; possible D gene TRBD1, 6 bases. The CDR3 runs 14 residues. Between the trimmed V and J ends, which lost 5 bases and 8 bases, there was a span of 16 bases.

The CDR3 DNA sequence: TGTGCCATCAGTGAGTCGGCAGTAGAAAACATTCAGTACTTC. This gives the protein CAISESAVENIQYF. V and J are TRBV10-3 and TRBJ2-4; no clear D. V was cut by 0 bases and J by 5 bases, with 8 bases left in between. Germline CDR1 and CDR2: ENHRY and SYGVKD. CDR3 length: 14 residues.

The gene calls are TRBV28 and TRBJ2-5; 7 bases fit TRBD2. J gave up 0 bases and V 2 bases, and 9 bases lay outside the gene matches. The CDR3 has 17 amino acids. Germline V lookup: CDR1 MDHEN, CDR2 SYDVKM. This CDR3 is CASSLMVGGMYQETQYF. For the CDR3, the DNA is TGTGCCAGCAGTTTAATGGTGGGAGGGATGTACCAAGAGACCCAGTACTTC.

V and J are TRBV15 and TRBJ2-3; D gene uncertain. The CDR3 runs to 17 residues. The germline V gene encodes CDR1 LNHNV and CDR2 YYDKDF (reference sequence). Trimming shortened V by 0 bases and J by 5 bases, and 18 bases separated the two germline ends. The CDR3 DNA sequence: TGTGCCACCAGCAGAGATGCGTTCGTCGTCATCAGAGATACGCAGTATTTT. Translation: CATSRDAFVVIRDTQYF.

This clonotype was counted between two and nine times. This chain links TRBV6-1 with TRBJ2-5; D is unresolved. Near its end, the DNA agrees better with TRBJ2-7, so the J call may be wrong. The CDR3 runs 15 residues. Germline-derived CDR1 and CDR2 are MNHNS and SASEGT. The CDR3 DNA follows: TGTGCCAGCAGTTCTTCAGGAACCCTTTCCTACGAGCAGTACTTC. It translates to CASSSSGTLSYEQYF.

The chain is built from TRBV28 and TRBJ2-5; 9 bases line up with TRBD2. Germline CDR1 MDHEN, CDR2 SYDVKM. J gave up 1 base and V 2 bases, and 8 bases lay outside the gene matches. CDR3 length equals 17 residues. The CDR3 DNA is TGTGCCAGCAGTTTAAGACTAGCGGAGAACTTCCAAGAGACCCAGTACTTC. Residues: CASSLRLAENFQETQYF.